The 19 T cell receptor beta chains given below trace back to one sample, sequenced in a study of cytomegalovirus exposure and HLA in healthy donors. Vbeta (60) and Jbeta (13) primers were used in the PCR. Libraries were prepared by immunoSEQ multiplex PCR; TCRdb keeps only in-frame clonotypes and omits some of them. This table holds tens of thousands of clones, approximately 79% found once. Source material: PBMCs. The receptors shown here come from a woman aged 40 to 49 in good health and CMV-seropositive.

V gene TRBV25-1 combines with J gene TRBJ1-2; D is uncertain. Germline V gives CDR1 MGHDK, CDR2 SYGVNS. The CDR3 spans 14 residues. V was trimmed by 2 bases and J by 1 base, leaving 8 bases between them. The CDR3 here is CASSEPGVNYGYTF. The DNA of the CDR3 is TGTGCCAGCAGTGAACCGGGAGTTAACTATGGCTACACCTTC.

The rearrangement links TRBV21-1 to TRBJ2-1; TRBD2, the D gene given by the table, was not confirmed from the DNA. TRBV21-1 is a listed pseudogene. There are 16 residues in the CDR3. CDR3 sequence reads: CASSDGERGFYNEQFF. DNA for the CDR3: TGTGCCAGCAGCGACGGGGAGCGGGGTTTTTACAATGAGCAGTTCTTC.

This clone was found a few times. The gene calls are TRBV5-1 and TRBJ2-1; 12 bases fit TRBD1. The CDR3 is 15 residues long. Germline V lookup: CDR1 SGHRS, CDR2 YFSETQ. The V and J ends lost 3 bases and 9 bases, in that order; junction bases with no gene match: 7. The CDR3 DNA reads TGCGCCAGCAGCTGGGGACAGGGGGCTCAATCTGAGCAGTTCTTC. Translation gives CASSWGQGAQSEQFF. Based on the CDR3 plus reference TRBV5-1 and TRBJ2-1, the full variable domain is KAGVTQTPRYLIKTRGQQVTLSCSPISGHRSVSWYQQTPGQGLQFLFEYFSETQRNKGNFPGRFSGRQFSNSRSEMNVSTLELGDSALYLCASSWGQGAQSEQFFGPGTRLTVL.

The chain links TRBV30 to TRBJ1-6; 10 positions match TRBD1. V dropped 0 bases and J dropped 7; count of bases not matched to a gene: 0. Per germline, CDR1 GTSNPN and CDR2 SVGIG (reference sequence). This CDR3 comprises 14 residues. The CDR3 DNA reads TGTGCCTGGAGTGTGGGACAGGGGAATTCACCCCTCCACTTT. It translates to CAWSVGQGNSPLHF.

The V and J genes are TRBV11-3 and TRBJ2-3; tentatively, D is TRBD2 (6 bases). Germline V lookup: CDR1 SGHNT, CDR2 YENEEA. The CDR3 contains 17 residues. V was shortened by 5 bases and J by 0 bases, with 18 bases between the two germline ends. CDR3 amino acids: CASSRGIGGTSTDTQYF. The CDR3 DNA sequence: TGTGCCAGCAGCCGAGGTATTGGGGGGACTAGCACAGATACGCAGTATTTT.

J is TRBJ1-2 and V is TRBV6-5; the D gene is possibly TRBD1 (5 bases). CDR1 and CDR2 (germline): MNHEY, SVGAGI. This CDR3 comprises 15 residues. Trimming took 0 bases from V and 6 from J, leaving 14 bases between them. The chain's CDR3 is CASSYSRGGGDGYTF. The CDR3 DNA is TGTGCCAGCAGTTACTCTCGCGGGGGAGGGGATGGCTACACCTTC.

A word on this clone: A read error may produce the germline difference seen at one junction end. The CDR3 reads CASSDGGGSLF. As DNA, the CDR3 is TGTGCCAGCAGTGACGGGGGGGGGAGTCTTTTT. The chain recombines TRBV2 with TRBJ1-4; D is possibly TRBD1 (5 bases). CDR3 size: 11 residues. The germline V gene has CDR1 SNHLY and CDR2 FYNNEI.

The J gene is TRBJ1-2, the V gene TRBV27; D might be TRBD1 (6 bases). From germline, CDR1 is MNHEY and CDR2 SMNVEV (reference sequence). Trimming cost V 2 bases and J 4 bases, with 14 bases left between them. The CDR3 has 15 residues. The CDR3 nucleotides are TGTGCCAGCAGTTTAAATCCCACAGGGAGCTATGGCTACACCTTC. The encoded protein is CASSLNPTGSYGYTF.

The chain carries TRBV2 and TRBJ1-2, with TRBD1 matching 8 bases. Germline V gene lookup returns CDR1 SNHLY and CDR2 FYNNEI. The CDR3 has 13 amino acids. Unmatched junction bases numbered 6, after V lost 10 bases and J lost 2 bases. DNA of the CDR3: TGTGCCATCAGAGGGACAGGCAACTATGGCTACACCTTC. As protein: CAIRGTGNYGYTF.

The gene calls are TRBV14 and TRBJ1-1; 7 bases match TRBD1. The CDR3 is made up of 17 amino acids. The V gene's germline CDR1 is SGHDN and CDR2 FVKESK. Trimming removed 3 bases from V and 3 bases from J; junction bases left unmatched: 13. The CDR3 spells CASSHRRVQGLYTEAFF. Written as DNA, the CDR3 is TGTGCCAGCAGCCATAGGCGGGTACAGGGGTTATACACTGAAGCTTTCTTT.

The chain has TRBV29-1 and TRBJ2-3; TRBD2 agrees at 8 bases. This CDR3 spans 13 amino acids. Germline V CDR1 and CDR2: SQVTM, ANQGSEA. The junction had 8 bases not matched to a gene; V was cut back by 8 bases and J by 4 bases. DNA of the CDR3: TGCAGCTCCGGAGCGGGAGTCCCAGATACGCAGTATTTT. It specifies CSSGAGVPDTQYF.

There are a few counts of this clone. The chain joins TRBV6-1 to TRBJ1-2; D is undetermined. The CDR3 has 13 amino acids. Germline CDR1 MNHNS, CDR2 SASEGT. V was clipped by 4 bases and J by 2 bases, with 8 bases between them. The DNA for the CDR3 is TGTGCCAGCAGTGGGGCCGGAAACTATGGCTACACCTTC. This gives the protein CASSGAGNYGYTF.

This chain connects TRBV2 to TRBJ1-6, with D possibly being TRBD1 (6 bases). The CDR3 extends over 15 amino acids. Germline V gives CDR1 SNHLY, CDR2 FYNNEI. V dropped 3 bases and J dropped 9 bases, with 15 bases sitting between them. CDR3 region: CASSDSDRFGSPLHF. In nucleotides, the CDR3 is TGTGCCAGCAGTGACAGCGACAGGTTCGGTTCACCCCTCCACTTT.

This clone appeared a single time. J is TRBJ2-7 and V is TRBV5-1; no definite D call. With 4 bases removed from V and 5 bases from J, the gap between germline ends came to 19 bases. CDR1 SGHRS and CDR2 YFSETQ come from the germline V gene. This CDR3 comprises 15 residues. The CDR3 loop reads CASSPTGPRNHEQYF. CDR3 coding DNA: TGCGCCAGCAGCCCCACTGGTCCCCGAAACCACGAGCAGTACTTC.

The chain links TRBV7-8 to TRBJ2-3; D is possibly TRBD2 (6 bases). This CDR3 contains 17 residues. Germline CDR1 SGHVS, CDR2 FQNEAQ. V gave up 6 bases and J gave up 2 bases, with 21 bases separating them. CDR3 residues: CASRPTRAGKSTDTQYF. DNA for the CDR3: TGTGCCAGCAGACCGACTAGGGCAGGGAAGTCCACAGATACGCAGTATTTT. The whole variable domain, remainder taken from reference TRBV7-8 and TRBJ2-3, is GAGVSQSPRYKVAKRGQDVALRCDPISGHVSLFWYQQALGQGPEFLTYFQNEAQLDKSGLPSDRFFAERPEGSVSTLKIQRTQQEDSAVYLCASRPTRAGKSTDTQYFGPGTRLTVL.

This clone has just one count. The CDR3 sequence is CASRGSSEQYF. CDR3 sequence (DNA): TGTGCCAGCAGGGGTAGCTCCGAGCAGTACTTC. V usage is TRBV2 and J usage is TRBJ2-7; no reliable D call. Germline V gene lookup returns CDR1 SNHLY and CDR2 FYNNEI. Trimming cost V 6 bases and J 6 bases, with 9 bases left between them. This CDR3 has 11 residues.

V is TRBV18 and J is TRBJ1-4; TRBD1 matches 10 bases. Germline CDR1 reads KGHSH; CDR2 reads LQKENI. The CDR3 runs to 14 residues. V gave up 4 bases and J gave up 8 bases; unmatched junction bases: 4. CDR3 residues: CASSHGTGEEKLFF. CDR3 coding DNA: TGTGCCAGCTCACACGGGACAGGGGAGGAAAAACTGTTTTTT.

The chain links TRBV19 to TRBJ1-1, with D perhaps matching TRBD1 (6 bases). Per germline, CDR1 LNHDA and CDR2 SQIVND (reference sequence). The CDR3 totals 13 residues. Trimming pared 3 bases from V and 3 bases from J, leaving 8 bases between. CDR3 in amino acids: CASSMKGDTEAFF. CDR3 sequence (DNA): TGTGCCAGTAGTATGAAGGGGGACACTGAAGCTTTCTTT. Looking up the rest from reference TRBV19 and TRBJ1-1 gives the full variable domain: DGGITQSPKYLFRKEGQNVTLSCEQNLNHDAMYWYRQDPGQGLRLIYYSQIVNDFQKGDIAEGYSVSREKKESFPLTVTSAQKNPTAFYLCASSMKGDTEAFFGQGTRLTVV.

The chain has TRBV30 and TRBJ1-3; D is perhaps TRBD1 (6 bases). The V gene lost 6 bases and the J gene lost 0 bases, with 12 bases spanning the gap. This CDR3 contains 14 residues. Germline assignment: CDR1 GTSNPN and CDR2 SVGIG (reference sequence). The CDR3 DNA reads TGTGCCTGCCTACAGGGCCTCTCTGGAAACACCATATATTTT. This translates into CACLQGLSGNTIYF.